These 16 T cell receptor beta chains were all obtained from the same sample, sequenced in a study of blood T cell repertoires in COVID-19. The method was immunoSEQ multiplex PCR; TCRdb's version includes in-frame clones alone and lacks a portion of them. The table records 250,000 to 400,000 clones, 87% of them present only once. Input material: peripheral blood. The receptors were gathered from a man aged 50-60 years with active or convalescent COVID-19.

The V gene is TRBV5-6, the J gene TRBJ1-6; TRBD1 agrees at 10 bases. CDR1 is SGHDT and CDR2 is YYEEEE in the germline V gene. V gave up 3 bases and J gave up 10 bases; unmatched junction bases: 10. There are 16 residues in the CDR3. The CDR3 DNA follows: TGTGCCAGCAGCTCAAATCGGGACAGGGGTTGGTCACCCCTCCACTTT. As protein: CASSSNRDRGWSPLHF. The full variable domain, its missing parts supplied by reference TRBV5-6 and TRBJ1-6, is DAGVTQSPTHLIKTRGQQVTLRCSPKSGHDTVSWYQQALGQGPQFIFQYYEEEERQRGNFPDRFSGHQFPNYSSELNVNALLLGDSALYLCASSSNRDRGWSPLHFGNGTRLTVT.

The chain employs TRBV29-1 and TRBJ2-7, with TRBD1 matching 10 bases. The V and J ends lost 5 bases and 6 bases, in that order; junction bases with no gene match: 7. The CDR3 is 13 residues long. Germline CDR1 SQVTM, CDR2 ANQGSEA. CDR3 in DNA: TGCAGCGTTCGACAGGGGGCGTCCCGCGAGCAGTACTTC. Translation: CSVRQGASREQYF.

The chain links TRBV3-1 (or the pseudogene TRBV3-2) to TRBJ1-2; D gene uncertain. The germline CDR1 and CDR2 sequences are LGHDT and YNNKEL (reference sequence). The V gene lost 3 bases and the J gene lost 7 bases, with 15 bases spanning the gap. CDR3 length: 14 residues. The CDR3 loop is CASSHRSGEGGYTF. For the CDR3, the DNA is TGTGCCAGCAGCCATAGGTCAGGCGAAGGTGGCTACACCTTC.

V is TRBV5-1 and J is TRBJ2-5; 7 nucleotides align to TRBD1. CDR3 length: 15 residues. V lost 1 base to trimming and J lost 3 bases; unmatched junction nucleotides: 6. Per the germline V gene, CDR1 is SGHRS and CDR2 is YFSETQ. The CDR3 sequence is CASSLFQGGEETQYF. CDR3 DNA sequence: TGCGCCAGCAGCTTGTTTCAAGGGGGCGAAGAGACCCAGTACTTC.

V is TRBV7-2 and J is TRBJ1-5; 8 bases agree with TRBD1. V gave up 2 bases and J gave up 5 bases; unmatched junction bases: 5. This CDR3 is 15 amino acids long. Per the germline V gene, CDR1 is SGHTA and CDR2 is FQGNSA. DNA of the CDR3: TGTGCCAGCAGCTTAAGGACAGGGAAGGATCAGCCCCAGCATTTT. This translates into CASSLRTGKDQPQHF.

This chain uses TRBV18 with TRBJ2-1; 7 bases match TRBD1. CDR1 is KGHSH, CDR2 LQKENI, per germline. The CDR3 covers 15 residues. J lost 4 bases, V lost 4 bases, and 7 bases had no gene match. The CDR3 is CASSRLGQPYNEQFF. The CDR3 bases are TGTGCCAGCTCACGTTTGGGACAGCCTTACAATGAGCAGTTCTTC.

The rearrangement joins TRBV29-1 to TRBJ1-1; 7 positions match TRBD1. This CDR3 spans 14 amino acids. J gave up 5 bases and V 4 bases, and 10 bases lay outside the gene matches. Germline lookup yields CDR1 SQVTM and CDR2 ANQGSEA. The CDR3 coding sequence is TGCAGCGTTGCGTCCTCTTCAGGGGGGACTGAAGCTTTCTTT. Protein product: CSVASSSGGTEAFF.

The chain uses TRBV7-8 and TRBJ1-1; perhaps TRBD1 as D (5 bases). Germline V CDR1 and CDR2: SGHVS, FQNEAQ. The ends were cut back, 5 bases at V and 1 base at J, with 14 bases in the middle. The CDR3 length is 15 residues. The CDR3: CASSTGLRQNTEAFF. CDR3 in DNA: TGTGCCAGCAGCACGGGACTGAGACAGAACACTGAAGCTTTCTTT.

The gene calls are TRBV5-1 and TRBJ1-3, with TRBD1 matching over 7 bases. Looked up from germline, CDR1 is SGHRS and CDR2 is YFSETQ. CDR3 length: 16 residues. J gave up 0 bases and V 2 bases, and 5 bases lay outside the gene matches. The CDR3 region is CASSLEDRSSGNTIYF. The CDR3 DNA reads TGCGCCAGCAGCTTAGAGGACAGGTCCTCTGGAAACACCATATATTTT.

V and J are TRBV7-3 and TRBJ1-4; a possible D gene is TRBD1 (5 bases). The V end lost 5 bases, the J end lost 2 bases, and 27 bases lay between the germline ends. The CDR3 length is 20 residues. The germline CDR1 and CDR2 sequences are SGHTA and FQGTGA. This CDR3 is CASSLIAEQVPSLTNEKLFF. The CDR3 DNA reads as TGTGCCAGCAGCCTAATCGCCGAACAGGTACCTTCTCTGACTAATGAAAAACTGTTTTTT.

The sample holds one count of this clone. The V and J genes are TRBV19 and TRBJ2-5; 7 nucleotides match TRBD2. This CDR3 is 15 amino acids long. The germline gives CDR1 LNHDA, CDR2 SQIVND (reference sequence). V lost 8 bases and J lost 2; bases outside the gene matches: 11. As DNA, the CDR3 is TGTGCCAGTGGTACTATTACGGGGGGACAAGAGACCCAGTACTTC. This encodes CASGTITGGQETQYF.

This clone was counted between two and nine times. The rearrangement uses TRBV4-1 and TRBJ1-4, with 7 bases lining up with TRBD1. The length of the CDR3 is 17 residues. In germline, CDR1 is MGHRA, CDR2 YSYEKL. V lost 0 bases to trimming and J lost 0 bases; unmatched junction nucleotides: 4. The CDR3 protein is CASSQDGGTATNEKLFF. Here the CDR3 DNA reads TGCGCCAGCAGCCAAGATGGGGGGACAGCAACTAATGAAAAACTGTTTTTT.

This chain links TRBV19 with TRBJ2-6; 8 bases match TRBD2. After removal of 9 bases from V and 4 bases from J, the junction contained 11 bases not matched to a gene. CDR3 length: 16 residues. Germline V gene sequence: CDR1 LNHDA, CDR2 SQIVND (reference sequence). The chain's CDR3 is CASGGGPVAGANVLTF. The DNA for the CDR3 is TGTGCCAGCGGGGGGGGGCCCGTCGCAGGGGCCAACGTCCTGACTTTC.

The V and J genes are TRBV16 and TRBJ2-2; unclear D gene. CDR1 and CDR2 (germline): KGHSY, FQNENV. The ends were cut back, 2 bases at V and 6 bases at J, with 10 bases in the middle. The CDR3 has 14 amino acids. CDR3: CASSQSSPSGELFF. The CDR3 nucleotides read TGTGCCAGCAGCCAAAGCTCACCGTCCGGGGAGCTGTTTTTT.

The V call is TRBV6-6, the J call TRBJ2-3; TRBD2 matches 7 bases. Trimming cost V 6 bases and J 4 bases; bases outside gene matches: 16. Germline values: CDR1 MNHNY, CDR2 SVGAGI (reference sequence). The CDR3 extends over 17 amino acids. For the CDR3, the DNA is TGTGCCAGCAGACGATCCTCGGCCGGACTAGTGGCAGATACGCAGTATTTT. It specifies CASRRSSAGLVADTQYF.

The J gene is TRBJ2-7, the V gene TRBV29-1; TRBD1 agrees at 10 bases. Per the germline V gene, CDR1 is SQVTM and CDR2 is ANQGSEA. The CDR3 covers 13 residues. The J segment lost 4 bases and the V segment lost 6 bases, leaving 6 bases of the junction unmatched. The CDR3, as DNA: TGCAGCGTCGTGACAGGGGGCTTATACGAGCAGTACTTC. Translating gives CSVVTGGLYEQYF.